This T cell receptor beta chain was identified in a study of shared clonotypes between healthy human individuals (dated by TCRdb to about 2020). Context from the whole study: The cohort included three men and a couple of women between 18 and 49 years of age. The study deeply sequenced blood TCR repertoires of about 5 healthy adults to estimate repertoire size and the extent of clonotype sharing between individuals. Per donor, leukapheresis produced somewhere between about 0.85 and 10 billion PBMCs. For each donor, CD4 naive and CD4 memory were each given three plates, CD8 naive was given two plates, and CD8 memory was given one plate. To increase sequencing depth and limit assay-specific biases, different laboratories used diverse techniques to prepare libraries and sequence TCR repertoires. Study-wide findings and limitations: Across several donors, about 5% of naive CD4, roughly 3.4% of naive CD8, 2.3% of memory CD4, and under 0.45% of memory CD8 clonotypes were shared. Naive subsets generally had larger estimated clonotype richness than memory subsets. Based on pairwise subsampling, the degree of clonotype sharing among donors was expected to be affected by sequencing depth. Compared with non-shared clonotypes, clonotypes shared by all four sorted-subset donors had higher generation probabilities. Because the study included only a small number of donors, the genetic and exposure-history diversity represented was limited. Incomplete sequencing was indicated by rarefaction of sorted-subset datasets, despite the large sequencing depth. Sampling was limited to blood, and TCR repertoires in tissue likely differ from TCR repertoires in blood.

The CDR3 spans 17 residues, from the cysteine through the phenylalanine. CDR3 DNA is the only sequence kept; it has 51 bases, read in frame from the first base. Trimming takes 1 base off V and 2 bases off J; junction bases not matched to a gene: 5. Based on the germline V gene, the CDR1 and CDR2 sequences are KGHSH and LQKENI. TCR CDR3 regions were amplified from genomic DNA by multiplex PCR using the deep immunoSEQ assay. Extracted genomic DNA from each cell subset was distributed evenly across all wells of several immunoSEQ 96-well plates, and each plate was treated as a replicate. Each replicate PCR for sorted subsets received approximately 200 ng genomic DNA, equal to tens of thousands of T cell genomes. Purified libraries were measured with a Qubit 3.0 fluorometer, size-checked on a Bioanalyzer 2100, and measured again with the KAPA Library Quantification kit. Every immunoSEQ 96-well plate was sequenced on a dedicated single-read 150-cycle Illumina NextSeq 550 flow cell. For the original study's pipeline: Because the immunoSEQ output included only junctional sequences and no quality scores, the filtering could not be the same as the filtering used for full-length reads. Sequences were annotated with PyIR, a Python wrapper for IgBLAST v1.9, and V/J genes and CDR3 were assigned using IMGT germline references. Reads were removed for weak V/J assignments (E-value above 1e-6), missing CDR3, stop codons, out-of-frame junctions, or ambiguous translated residues. V3J clonotypes were defined as sequences sharing the same inferred V gene, J gene, and CDR3 amino acid sequence. Percentage overlap between repertoires was calculated by dividing the number of shared unique clonotypes by the size of the smaller repertoire. RTK rarefaction, the Chao1 estimator, and Recon v2.1 estimates of unobserved clonotypes were used to assess repertoire richness. OLGA was used to compute generation probabilities for all TCRbeta clonotypes that the gDNA method yielded from a handful of donors. Not all clones reach the TCRdb copy of this immuneACCESS table, which keeps in-frame sequences only. Checked studies attribute under half of the gap to unresolved V genes and leave the rest unexplained. Clonal size and the V and J genes are those of that table, whereas D and trimming came from the DNA. The sample table lists fewer than 1.8 million clones, 98% of them with a count of one. Approximately 0.4% of the sample goes to the ten largest clones.

The donors were healthy, HIV-negative adults who had no recently reported acute infections or vaccinations. Every donor was a Caucasian adult residing in Nashville, Tennessee, USA. Magnetic negative selection was used to enrich CD4+ T cells, after which naive cells were positively selected on CD45RA and the negative fraction became the memory subset. Blood was obtained by leukapheresis, after which PBMCs were separated by Ficoll-Histopaque density gradient centrifugation and cryopreserved in liquid nitrogen vapor phase. Purity and quantity of every magnetically sorted T cell population were checked by analytical flow cytometry. Genomic DNA was isolated from each sorted fraction and quantified by UV absorbance on a Nanodrop 2000c. For this clone: Its antigen remains undetermined. No much larger clone exists at a distance of one base, and base qualities are not known.

The TCR sequence derives from a man between 25 and 39 years old in good health. The V and J genes are TRBV18 and TRBJ2-5, and 12 junctional nucleotides match TRBD2. Sequences were obtained from naive CD4+ T cells sorted from blood. Explained via the paper, the cell subset or site label denotes: CD45RA+ positively selected. The DNA sequence reads TGTGCCAGCTCACCACTTACTAGCGGGAGGAAACAAGAGACCCAGTACTTC. Its protein product is CASSPLTSGRKQETQYF.